Below are 22 T cell receptor beta chains sequenced from a single sample in a study of OX40 agonist ivuxolimab in advanced cancers. Profiled with immunoSEQ multiplex PCR; TCRdb holds only in-frame clones, not every one. Here the sample spans tens of thousands of clones, 92% being singletons. The source material was CD4+ or CD8+ T cells sorted from blood, sampled in a trial of the OX40 agonist ivuxolimab. These receptors were obtained from an adult with an advanced solid tumor such as melanoma, head and neck, liver or kidney cancer.

V is TRBV27 and J is TRBJ2-7, with 7 bases fitting TRBD1. Germline V gene lookup returns CDR1 MNHEY and CDR2 SMNVEV (reference sequence). J was trimmed by 2 bases and V by 5 bases; bases with no gene match: 9. The length of the CDR3 is 15 residues. Here the CDR3 DNA reads TGTGCCAGCAGTCCCGGGACAGTGGGAACCTACGAGCAGTACTTC. Its translation is CASSPGTVGTYEQYF.

The rearrangement joins TRBV6-1 to TRBJ2-7, with 7 bases lining up with TRBD1. Germline V gene data show CDR1 as MNHNS and CDR2 as SASEGT. CDR3 size: 15 residues. Losses at the gene ends were 11 bases for V and 0 bases for J; bases not matched to a gene: 13. CDR3 amino acids: CALSEGQASSYEQYF. In DNA, the CDR3 is TGTGCCCTATCGGAAGGACAGGCCAGCTCCTACGAGCAGTACTTC.

The V call is TRBV11-2, the J call TRBJ2-4, with D tentatively TRBD1 or TRBD2 (5 bases each). Germline V gene data show CDR1 as SGHAT and CDR2 as FQNNGV. The CDR3 covers 16 residues. Trimming stripped 2 bases from V and 0 bases from J, with 11 bases between. The CDR3 is CASSLWGSVAKNIQYF. The CDR3 nucleotides read TGTGCCAGCAGCTTATGGGGGTCAGTAGCCAAAAACATTCAGTACTTC.

The chain recombines TRBV7-6 with TRBJ2-7, with TRBD2 matching over 10 bases. Germline V lookup: CDR1 SGHVS, CDR2 FNYEAQ. The CDR3 is made up of 15 amino acids. The V gene end was trimmed by 3 bases and the J gene end by 4 bases; junction bases not matched to a gene: 6. The CDR3 sequence is CASSFGSGGAYEQYF. In DNA, the CDR3 is TGTGCCAGCAGCTTTGGGAGCGGGGGGGCTTACGAGCAGTACTTC.

The rearrangement links TRBV5-1 to TRBJ1-1; tentatively, D is TRBD1 (6 bases). The germline V gene has CDR1 SGHRS and CDR2 YFSETQ. The CDR3 consists of 14 residues. Trimming stripped 4 bases from V and 1 base from J, with 11 bases between. The CDR3 DNA reads as TGCGCCAGCAGCGTTGGGGGCCCGAACACTGAAGCTTTCTTT. It translates to CASSVGGPNTEAFF.

V is TRBV5-1 and J is TRBJ2-2, with TRBD1 identical over 7 bases. Germline trimming cut 10 bases from V and 8 bases from J; bases unmatched to any gene: 8. The CDR3 has 12 residues. From germline, CDR1 is SGHRS and CDR2 YFSETQ. The chain's CDR3 is CASQGDIGELFF. The CDR3 DNA is TGCGCCTCCCAGGGGGACATAGGGGAGCTGTTTTTT.

The genes are TRBV7-8 and TRBJ2-7; 11 nucleotides agree with TRBD2. V lost 3 bases to trimming and J lost 1 base; unmatched junction nucleotides: 8. Germline V CDR1 and CDR2: SGHVS, FQNEAQ. CDR3 length: 17 residues. CDR3 residues: CASSFWLAGGQSYEQYF. CDR3 coding DNA: TGTGCCAGCAGCTTTTGGCTAGCGGGGGGCCAATCCTACGAGCAGTACTTC. Full variable domain (remainder filled in from reference TRBV7-8 and TRBJ2-7): GAGVSQSPRYKVAKRGQDVALRCDPISGHVSLFWYQQALGQGPEFLTYFQNEAQLDKSGLPSDRFFAERPEGSVSTLKIQRTQQEDSAVYLCASSFWLAGGQSYEQYFGPGTRLTVT.

This chain links TRBV7-6 with TRBJ1-1; 7 bases are a match to TRBD1. The CDR3 is 16 residues long. The V gene end was trimmed by 1 base and the J gene end by 5 bases; junction bases not matched to a gene: 10. CDR1 is SGHVS, CDR2 FNYEAQ, per germline. CDR3 amino acids: CASSLGARTGTTEAFF. The CDR3 nucleotides are TGTGCCAGCAGCTTAGGGGCCCGGACAGGTACTACTGAAGCTTTCTTT.

The chain employs TRBV7-2 and TRBJ2-7; D is possibly TRBD1 or TRBD2 (5 bases each). Germline CDR1 SGHTA, CDR2 FQGNSA. This CDR3 has 12 amino acids. Trimming removed 6 bases at V and 4 bases at J, with 10 bases between. The CDR3 spells CASSLGEYEQYF. As DNA, the CDR3 is TGTGCCAGCAGTTTGGGGGAGTACGAGCAGTACTTC.

V is TRBV7-9 and J is TRBJ1-3; D is unclear. The CDR3 is 15 residues long. The V gene's germline CDR1 is SEHNR and CDR2 FQNEAQ (reference sequence). Trimming shortened V by 5 bases and J by 6 bases, and 17 bases separated the two germline ends. The CDR3 is CASSLGDNLLNTIYF. CDR3 DNA: TGTGCCAGCAGCCTAGGTGACAACTTGCTAAACACCATATATTTT.

The chain has TRBV27 and TRBJ1-6; D not certain. Per the germline V gene, CDR1 is MNHEY and CDR2 is SMNVEV (reference sequence). Trimming left V 3 bases short and J 5 bases short, with 14 bases between. The length of the CDR3 is 16 residues. As DNA, the CDR3 is TGTGCCAGCAGTTTTGGGGAGTGGGTGGATAATTCACCCCTCCACTTT. Protein sequence: CASSFGEWVDNSPLHF.

This chain links TRBV5-6 with TRBJ2-5, with D perhaps matching TRBD1 or TRBD2 (5 bases each). Trimming stripped 5 bases from V and 2 bases from J, with 13 bases between. The CDR3 is 14 amino acids. Germline V gives CDR1 SGHDT, CDR2 YYEEEE. The CDR3, as DNA: TGTGCCAGCAGAGGGGTAGCGTTTCAAGAGACCCAGTACTTC. Its translation is CASRGVAFQETQYF.

The chain recombines TRBV7-9 with TRBJ2-5; D gene unclear. Between the trimmed V and J ends, which lost 5 bases and 4 bases, there was a span of 11 bases. Germline values: CDR1 SEHNR, CDR2 FQNEAQ (reference sequence). This CDR3 region has 13 residues. The CDR3 region is CASSPFSPETQYF. The CDR3 DNA sequence: TGTGCCAGCAGCCCCTTCTCCCCAGAGACCCAGTACTTC.

On this clone: In the same sample, other DNA sequences code for this CDR3. J is TRBJ2-1 and V is TRBV4-1; D unresolved. The germline CDR1 and CDR2 sequences are MGHRA and YSYEKL. CDR3 size: 14 residues. V gave up 0 bases and J gave up 8 bases, with 11 bases separating them. CDR3 sequence reads: CASSQDPRVDEQFF. As DNA, the CDR3 is TGCGCCAGCAGCCAAGACCCTCGGGTTGATGAGCAGTTCTTC.

In its sample, this clone was seen a few times. This sequence joins TRBV4-1 and TRBJ1-1; D not certain. Germline values: CDR1 MGHRA, CDR2 YSYEKL. With 5 bases removed from V and 7 bases from J, the gap between germline ends came to 23 bases. The length of the CDR3 is 16 residues. The CDR3 is CASSVLTTYQVVEAFF. The CDR3 bases are TGCGCCAGCAGCGTTCTGACAACCTACCAAGTTGTTGAAGCTTTCTTT.

J is TRBJ2-1 and V is TRBV27; perhaps D is TRBD1 or TRBD2 (5 bases each). The CDR3 loop spans 17 amino acids. Trimming pared 2 bases from V and 1 base from J, leaving 15 bases between. Looked up from germline, CDR1 is MNHEY and CDR2 is SMNVEV (reference sequence). CDR3 nucleotides: TGTGCCAGCAGTTTAGAGGTGGGGACGGATTCCTACAATGAGCAGTTCTTC. Protein: CASSLEVGTDSYNEQFF.

The CDR3 region is CASSVDGSGSYNEQFF. The DNA of the CDR3 is TGTGCCAGCAGCGTAGACGGATCTGGATCCTACAATGAGCAGTTCTTC. The V call is TRBV9, the J call TRBJ2-1, with unresolved D. V lost 0 bases, J lost 1 base, and 11 bases lay in between. Germline CDR1 SGDLS, CDR2 YYNGEE. The CDR3 sequence is 16 residues long.

This clone was seen a single time. The chain recombines TRBV6-6 with TRBJ1-4; D call uncertain. The CDR3 covers 15 residues. CDR1 and CDR2 (germline): MNHNY, SVGAGI (reference sequence). V lost 0 bases to trimming and J lost 8 bases, with 13 bases between them. In nucleotides, the CDR3 is TGTGCCAGCAGTTACTCGAGCAGTATAAACGAAAAACTGTTTTTT. Translating gives CASSYSSSINEKLFF.

Worth noting for this clone: This sample also contains other DNA sequences that code for the same CDR3. This sequence joins TRBV19 and TRBJ2-7; 7 nucleotides line up with TRBD1. After removal of 5 bases from V and 3 bases from J, the junction contained 4 bases not matched to a gene. Germline V gene sequence: CDR1 LNHDA, CDR2 SQIVND (reference sequence). The CDR3 covers 13 residues. The CDR3 DNA sequence: TGTGCCAGTAGTCCTGGACAGGTCTACGAGCAGTACTTC. This codes for CASSPGQVYEQYF.

The rearrangement links TRBV5-4 to TRBJ2-7; 12 bases align to TRBD1. Germline trimming cut 4 bases from V and 2 bases from J; bases unmatched to any gene: 10. Germline V CDR1 and CDR2: SGHNT, YYREEE (reference sequence). The CDR3 runs to 17 residues. The CDR3 nucleotides read TGTGCCAGCAGCCAGGGACAGGGGGCGACCCTTACCTACGAGCAGTACTTC. Encoded protein: CASSQGQGATLTYEQYF.

This chain links TRBV9 with TRBJ1-2; no definite D call. The CDR3 sequence is 14 residues long. Trimming cost V 4 bases and J 4 bases, with 14 bases left between them. In germline, CDR1 is SGDLS, CDR2 YYNGEE. The CDR3 spells CASSYYGESYGYTF. CDR3 DNA sequence: TGTGCCAGCAGCTATTATGGAGAATCCTATGGCTACACCTTC.

The V call is TRBV13, the J call TRBJ1-1, with TRBD1 matching over 8 bases. CDR3 length equals 13 residues. Germline-derived CDR1 and CDR2 are PRHDT and FYEKMQ (reference sequence). Losses at the gene ends were 5 bases for V and 3 bases for J; bases not matched to a gene: 2. CDR3 nucleotide sequence: TGTGCCAGCAGCCCACAGGGGGACACTGAAGCTTTCTTT. This translates into CASSPQGDTEAFF.